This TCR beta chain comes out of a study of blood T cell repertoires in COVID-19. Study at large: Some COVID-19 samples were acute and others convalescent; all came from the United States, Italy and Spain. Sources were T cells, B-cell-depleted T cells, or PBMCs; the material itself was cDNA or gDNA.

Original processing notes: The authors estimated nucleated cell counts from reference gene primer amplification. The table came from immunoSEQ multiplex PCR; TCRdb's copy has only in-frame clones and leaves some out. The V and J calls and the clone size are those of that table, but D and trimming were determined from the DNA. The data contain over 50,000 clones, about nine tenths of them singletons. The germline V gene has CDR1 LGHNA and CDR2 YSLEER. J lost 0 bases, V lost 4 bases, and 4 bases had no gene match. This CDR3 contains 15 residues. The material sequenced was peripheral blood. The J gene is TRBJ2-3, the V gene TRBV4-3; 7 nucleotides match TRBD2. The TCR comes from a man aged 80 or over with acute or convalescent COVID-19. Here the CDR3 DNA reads TGCGCCAGCAGCCCGCTAGCGGCTAGCACAGATACGCAGTATTTT. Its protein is CASSPLAASTDTQYF.